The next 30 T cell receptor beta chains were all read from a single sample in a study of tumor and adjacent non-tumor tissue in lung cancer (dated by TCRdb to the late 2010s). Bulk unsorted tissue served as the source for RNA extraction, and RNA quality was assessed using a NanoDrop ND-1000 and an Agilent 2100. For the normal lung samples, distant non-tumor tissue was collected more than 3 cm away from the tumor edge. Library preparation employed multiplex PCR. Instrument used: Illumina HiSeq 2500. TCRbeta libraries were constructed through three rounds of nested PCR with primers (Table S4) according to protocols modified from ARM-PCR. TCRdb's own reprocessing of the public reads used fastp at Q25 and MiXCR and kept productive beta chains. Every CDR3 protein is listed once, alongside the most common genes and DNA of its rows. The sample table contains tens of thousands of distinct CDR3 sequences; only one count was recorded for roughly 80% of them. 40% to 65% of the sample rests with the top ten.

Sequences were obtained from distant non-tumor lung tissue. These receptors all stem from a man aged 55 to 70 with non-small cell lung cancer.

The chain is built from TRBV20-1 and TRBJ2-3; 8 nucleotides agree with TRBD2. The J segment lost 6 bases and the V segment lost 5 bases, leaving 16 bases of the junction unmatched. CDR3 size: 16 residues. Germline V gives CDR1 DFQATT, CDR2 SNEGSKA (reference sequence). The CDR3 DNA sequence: TGCAGTGCTTGCCCGGTGACTAGCGAGAGAGTGGATACGCAGTATTTT. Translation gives CSACPVTSERVDTQYF.

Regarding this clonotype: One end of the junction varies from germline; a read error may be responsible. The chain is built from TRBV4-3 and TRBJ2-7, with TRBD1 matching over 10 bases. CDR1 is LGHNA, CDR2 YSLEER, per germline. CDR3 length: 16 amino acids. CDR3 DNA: TGCGCCTGCAGCCAGAGCCCCAGGACAGGGGGCTACGAGCAGTACTTC. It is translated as CACSQSPRTGGYEQYF.

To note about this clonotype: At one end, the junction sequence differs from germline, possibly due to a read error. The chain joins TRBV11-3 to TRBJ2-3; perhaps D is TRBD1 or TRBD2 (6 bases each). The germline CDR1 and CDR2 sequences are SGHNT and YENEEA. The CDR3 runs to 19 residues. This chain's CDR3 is CASSLDPLDVGGRTDTQYF. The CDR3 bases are TGTGCCAGCAGCTTAGATCCCCTAGACGTCGGGGGCCGCACAGATACTCAGTATTTT.

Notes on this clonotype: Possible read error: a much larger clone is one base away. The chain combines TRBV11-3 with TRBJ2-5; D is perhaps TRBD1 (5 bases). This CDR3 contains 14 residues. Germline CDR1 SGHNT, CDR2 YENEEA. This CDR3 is CASSKTDTEETQHF. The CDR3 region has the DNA TGTGCCAGCAGCAAAACGGACACGGAAGAGACCCAGCACTTC. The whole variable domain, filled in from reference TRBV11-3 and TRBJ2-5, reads EAGVVQSPRYKIIEKKQPVAFWCNPISGHNTLYWYLQNLGQGPELLIRYENEEAVDDSQLPKDRFSAERLKGVDSTLKIQPAELGDSAVYLCASSKTDTEETQHFGPGTRLLVL.

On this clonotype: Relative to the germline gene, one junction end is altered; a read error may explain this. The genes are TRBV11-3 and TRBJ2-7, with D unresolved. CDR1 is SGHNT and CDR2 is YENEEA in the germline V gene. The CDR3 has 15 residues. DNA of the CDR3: TGTGCCAGCAGCTATCAGACTGGATTGACCTACGAGCACTGCTTC. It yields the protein CASSYQTGLTYEHCF. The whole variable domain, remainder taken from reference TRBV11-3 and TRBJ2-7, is EAGVVQSPRYKIIEKKQPVAFWCNPISGHNTLYWYLQNLGQGPELLIRYENEEAVDDSQLPKDRFSAERLKGVDSTLKIQPAELGDSAVYLCASSYQTGLTYEHCFGPGTRLTVT.

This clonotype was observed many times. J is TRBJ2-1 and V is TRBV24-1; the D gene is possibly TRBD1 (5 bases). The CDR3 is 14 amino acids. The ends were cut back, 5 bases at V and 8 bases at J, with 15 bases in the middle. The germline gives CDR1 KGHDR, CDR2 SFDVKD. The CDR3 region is CATSGLDPRDEQFF. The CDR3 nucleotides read TGTGCCACCAGTGGCTTAGACCCCAGGGATGAGCAGTTCTTC.

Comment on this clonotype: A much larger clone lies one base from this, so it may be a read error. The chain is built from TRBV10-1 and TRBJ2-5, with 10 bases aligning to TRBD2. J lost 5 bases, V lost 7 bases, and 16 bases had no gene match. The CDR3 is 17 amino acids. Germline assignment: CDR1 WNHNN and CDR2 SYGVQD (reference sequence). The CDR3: CASITPPSGRTRETQYF. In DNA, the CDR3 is TGCGCCAGCATAACTCCGCCTAGCGGGAGAACAAGGGAGACCCAGTACTTC.

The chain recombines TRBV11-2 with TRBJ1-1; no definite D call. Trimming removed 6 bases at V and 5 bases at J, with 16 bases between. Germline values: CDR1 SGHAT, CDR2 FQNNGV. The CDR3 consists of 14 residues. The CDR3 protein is CASSFGDGETEAFF. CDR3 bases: TGTGCCAGCAGTTTTGGGGATGGTGAAACTGAAGCTTTCTTT.

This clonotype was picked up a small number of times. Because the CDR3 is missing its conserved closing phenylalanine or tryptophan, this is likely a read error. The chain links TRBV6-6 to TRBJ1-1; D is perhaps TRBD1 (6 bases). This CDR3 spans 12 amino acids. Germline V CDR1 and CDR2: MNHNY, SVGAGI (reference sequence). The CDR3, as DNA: TGTACCAGCAGTTCCTACAGGGCGGAAGCTTTCTAT. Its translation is CTSSSYRAEAFY.

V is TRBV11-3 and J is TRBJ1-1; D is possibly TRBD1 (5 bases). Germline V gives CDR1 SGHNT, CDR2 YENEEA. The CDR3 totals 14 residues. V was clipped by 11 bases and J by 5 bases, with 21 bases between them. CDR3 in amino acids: CADSSHGLQTEAFF. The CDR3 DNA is TGTGCCGACAGCTCGCACGGACTGCAGACTGAAGCTTTCTTT.

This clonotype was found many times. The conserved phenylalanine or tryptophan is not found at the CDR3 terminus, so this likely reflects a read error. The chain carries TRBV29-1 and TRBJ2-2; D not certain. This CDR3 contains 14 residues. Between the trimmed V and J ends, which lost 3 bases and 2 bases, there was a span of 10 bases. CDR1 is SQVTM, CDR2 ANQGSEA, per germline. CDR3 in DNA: TGCAGCGTTGACAGACAAGGAAACACCGGGGAGCTGTTTTCT. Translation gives CSVDRQGNTGELFS.

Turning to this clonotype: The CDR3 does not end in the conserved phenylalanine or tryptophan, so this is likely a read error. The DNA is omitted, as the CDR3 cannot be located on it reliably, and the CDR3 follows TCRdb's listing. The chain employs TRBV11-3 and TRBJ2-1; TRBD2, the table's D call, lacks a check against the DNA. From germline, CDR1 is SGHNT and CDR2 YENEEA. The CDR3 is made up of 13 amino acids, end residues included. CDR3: CASSPSSGRSRVS.

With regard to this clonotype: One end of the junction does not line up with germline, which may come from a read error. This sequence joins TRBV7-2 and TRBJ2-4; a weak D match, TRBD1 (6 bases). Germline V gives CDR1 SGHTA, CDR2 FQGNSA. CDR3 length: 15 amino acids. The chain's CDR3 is CACSSHTGAKNIQYF. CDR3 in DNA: TGTGCCTGCAGTAGCCATACAGGGGCCAAAAACATTCAGTACTTC.

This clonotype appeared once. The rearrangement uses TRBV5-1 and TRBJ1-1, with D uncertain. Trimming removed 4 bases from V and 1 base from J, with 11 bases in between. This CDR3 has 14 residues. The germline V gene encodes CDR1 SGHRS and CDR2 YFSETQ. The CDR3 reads CASSPPETNTEAFF. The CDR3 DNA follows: TGCGCCAGCAGCCCGCCGGAGACGAACACTGAAGCTTTCTTT. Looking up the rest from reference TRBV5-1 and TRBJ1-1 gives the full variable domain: KAGVTQTPRYLIKTRGQQVTLSCSPISGHRSVSWYQQTPGQGLQFLFEYFSETQRNKGNFPGRFSGRQFSNSRSEMNVSTLELGDSALYLCASSPPETNTEAFFGQGTRLTVV.

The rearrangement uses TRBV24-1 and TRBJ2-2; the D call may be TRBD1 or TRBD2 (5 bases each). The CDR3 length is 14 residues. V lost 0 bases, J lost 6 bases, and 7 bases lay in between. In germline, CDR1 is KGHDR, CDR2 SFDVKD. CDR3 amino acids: CATSDLRDAGELFF. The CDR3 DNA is TGTGCCACCAGTGATTTGAGGGACGCCGGGGAGCTGTTTTTT.

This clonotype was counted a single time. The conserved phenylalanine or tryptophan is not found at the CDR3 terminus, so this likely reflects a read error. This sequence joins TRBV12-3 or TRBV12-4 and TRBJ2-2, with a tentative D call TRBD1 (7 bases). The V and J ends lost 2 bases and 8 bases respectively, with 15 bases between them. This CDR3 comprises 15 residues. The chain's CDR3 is CASSLRQGGIGELFC. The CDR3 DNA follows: TGTGCCAGCAGTTTAAGGCAGGGGGGAATTGGGGAGCTGTTTTGT.

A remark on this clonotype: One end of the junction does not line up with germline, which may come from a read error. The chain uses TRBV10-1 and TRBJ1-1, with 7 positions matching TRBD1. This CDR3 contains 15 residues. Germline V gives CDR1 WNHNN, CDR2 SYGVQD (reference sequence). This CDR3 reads CASSESTGRKTEALF. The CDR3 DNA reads TGCGCCAGCAGTGAGTCGACAGGGAGGAAGACTGAAGCTTTATTT.

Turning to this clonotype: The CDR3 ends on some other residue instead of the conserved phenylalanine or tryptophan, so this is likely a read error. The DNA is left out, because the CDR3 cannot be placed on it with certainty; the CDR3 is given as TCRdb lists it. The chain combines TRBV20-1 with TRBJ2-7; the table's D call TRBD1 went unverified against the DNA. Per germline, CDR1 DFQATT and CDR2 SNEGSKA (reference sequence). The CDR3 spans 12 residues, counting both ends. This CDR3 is CSASAVTYELYL.

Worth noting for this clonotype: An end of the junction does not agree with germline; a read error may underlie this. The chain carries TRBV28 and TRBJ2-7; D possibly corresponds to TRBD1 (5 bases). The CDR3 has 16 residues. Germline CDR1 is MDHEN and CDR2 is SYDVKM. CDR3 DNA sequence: TGTGCCAGCAGCATTCCCTGGGGCAGGAGCTCCTATGAGCAGTACTTC. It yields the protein CASSIPWGRSSYEQYF.

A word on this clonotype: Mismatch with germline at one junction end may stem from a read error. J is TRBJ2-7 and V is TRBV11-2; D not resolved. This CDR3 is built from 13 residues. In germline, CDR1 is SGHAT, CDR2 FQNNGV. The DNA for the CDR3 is TGTACCAGCCGCTTAGACACGCTCTACGAGCAGTATTTC. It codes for CTSRLDTLYEQYF.

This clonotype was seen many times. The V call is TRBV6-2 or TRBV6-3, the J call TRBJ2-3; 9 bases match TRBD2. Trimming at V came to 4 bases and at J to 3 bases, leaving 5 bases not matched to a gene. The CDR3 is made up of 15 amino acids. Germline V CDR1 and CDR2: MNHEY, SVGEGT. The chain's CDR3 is CASSFSGRETDTQYF. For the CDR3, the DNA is TGTGCCAGCAGTTTTAGCGGGAGAGAGACAGATACGCAGTATTTT.

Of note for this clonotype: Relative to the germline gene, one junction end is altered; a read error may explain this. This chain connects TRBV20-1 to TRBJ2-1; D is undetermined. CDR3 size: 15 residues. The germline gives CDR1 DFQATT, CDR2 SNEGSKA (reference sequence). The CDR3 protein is CSARDSDTFYNEQLF. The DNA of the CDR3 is TGCAGTGCTAGAGATAGTGATACCTTCTACAATGAGCAGCTCTTC.

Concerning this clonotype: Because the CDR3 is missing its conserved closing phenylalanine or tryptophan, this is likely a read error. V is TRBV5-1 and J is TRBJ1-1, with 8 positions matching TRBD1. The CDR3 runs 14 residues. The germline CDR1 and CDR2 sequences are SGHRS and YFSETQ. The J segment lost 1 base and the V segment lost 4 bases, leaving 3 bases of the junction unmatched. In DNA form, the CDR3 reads TGCGCCAGCAGCACCGGGACAGGGAACACTGAAGCTTTCATT. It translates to CASSTGTGNTEAFI.

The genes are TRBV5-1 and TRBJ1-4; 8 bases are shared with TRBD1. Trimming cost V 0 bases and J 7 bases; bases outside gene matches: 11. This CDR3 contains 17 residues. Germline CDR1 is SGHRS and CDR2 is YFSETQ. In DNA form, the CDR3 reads TGCGCCAGCAGCTTGGATACCGGAACAGGGGGAGGTGAAAAACTGTTTTTT. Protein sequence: CASSLDTGTGGGEKLFF.

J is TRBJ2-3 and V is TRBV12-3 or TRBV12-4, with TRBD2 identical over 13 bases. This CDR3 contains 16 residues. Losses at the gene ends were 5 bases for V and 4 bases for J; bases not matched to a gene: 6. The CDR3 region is CASSLGLAGVSDTQYF. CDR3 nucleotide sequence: TGTGCCAGCAGTCTAGGACTAGCGGGAGTGTCAGATACGCAGTATTTT.

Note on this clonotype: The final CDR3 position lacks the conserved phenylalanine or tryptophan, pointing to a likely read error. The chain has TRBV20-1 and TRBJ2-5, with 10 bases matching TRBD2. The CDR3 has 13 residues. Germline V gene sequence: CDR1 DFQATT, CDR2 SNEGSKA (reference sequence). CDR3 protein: CSAALAGEETQYI. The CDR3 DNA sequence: TGTAGTGCTGCCCTAGCGGGGGAAGAGACCCAGTACATC.

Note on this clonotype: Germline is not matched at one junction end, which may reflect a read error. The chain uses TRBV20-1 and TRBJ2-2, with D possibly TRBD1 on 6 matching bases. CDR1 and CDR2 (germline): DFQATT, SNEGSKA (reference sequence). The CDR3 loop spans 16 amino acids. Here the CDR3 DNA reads TGCTGTGCTAGAGACCCAACAGGGATGGACACCGGGGAGATGTTTTTT. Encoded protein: CCARDPTGMDTGEMFF.

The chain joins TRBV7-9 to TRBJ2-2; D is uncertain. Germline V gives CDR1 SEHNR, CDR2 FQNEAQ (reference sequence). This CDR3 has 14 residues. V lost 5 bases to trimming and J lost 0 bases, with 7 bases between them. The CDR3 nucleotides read TGTGCCAGCAGCAAGAATCCGAACACCGGGGAGCTGTTTTTT. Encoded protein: CASSKNPNTGELFF.

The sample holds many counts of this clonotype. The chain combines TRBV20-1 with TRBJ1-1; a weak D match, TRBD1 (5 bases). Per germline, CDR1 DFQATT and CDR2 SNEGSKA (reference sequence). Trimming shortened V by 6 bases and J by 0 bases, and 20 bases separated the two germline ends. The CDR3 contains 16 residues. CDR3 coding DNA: TGCAGTGCCCCGACCGGGACTCAGATCATGAACACTGAAGCTTTCTTT. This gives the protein CSAPTGTQIMNTEAFF.

In nucleotides, the CDR3 is TGTGCCAGCATCGATTCGATCTTTCAGTACTTC. Protein sequence: CASIDSIFQYF. V gene TRBV11-3 combines with J gene TRBJ2-7; no definite D call. Per germline, CDR1 SGHNT and CDR2 YENEEA. V gave up 7 bases and J gave up 10 bases, with 14 bases separating them. The length of the CDR3 is 11 residues.